This entry is about one TCR beta chain. Its target is not known. This specimen belongs to a study of cytomegalovirus exposure and HLA in healthy donors. The CDR3 extends over 16 amino acids. V lost 1 base and J lost 3; bases outside the gene matches: 8. CDR1 and CDR2 from the germline V gene are SGHTA and FQGNSA. Use of 60 Vbeta and 13 Jbeta primers characterized the PCR. The table came from immunoSEQ multiplex PCR; TCRdb's copy has only in-frame clones and leaves some out. Of over 80,000 clones in the sample, 65% to 75% were seen once. Study-level points and caveats: A later analysis reportedly identified an Asian-associated ancestry cluster as carrying fewer N-insertions than the approximately 670-donor mean. A highly shared variant cluster was judged a likely technical artifact.

Healthy bone marrow donors made up the donor group. The V and J genes are TRBV7-2 and TRBJ1-1, with 7 bases aligning to TRBD1. The source material was PBMCs. The receptor comes from a female donor in good health and CMV-seropositive. In DNA, the CDR3 is TGTGCCAGCAGCTTAGTGATCCAGGGGGTGTACACTGAAGCTTTCTTT. Translating gives CASSLVIQGVYTEAFF. Full variable domain (missing parts from reference TRBV7-2 and TRBJ1-1): GAGVSQSPSNKVTEKGKDVELRCDPISGHTALYWYRQSLGQGLEFLIYFQGNSAPDKSGLPSDRFSAERTGGSVSTLTIQRTQQEDSAVYLCASSLVIQGVYTEAFFGQGTRLTVV.